This T cell receptor (beta chain) was found in a study of blood T cell repertoires in COVID-19. Study summary: The United States, Italy and Spain were the sources of the acute and convalescent COVID-19 samples. PBMCs, B-cell-depleted T cells, or T cells provided the cDNA or gDNA that made up the material.

Germline trimming cut 1 base from V and 6 bases from J; bases unmatched to any gene: 9. The germline V gene has CDR1 SGHKS and CDR2 YYEKEE (reference sequence). The CDR3 is made up of 15 amino acids. Authors' analysis steps: Reference gene primer amplification gave nucleated cell count estimates. Sequenced by immunoSEQ multiplex PCR; TCRdb stores in-frame clones only, minus some. The V and J calls and clone size come from that table; D and trimming were worked out from the DNA. The sample has tens of thousands of clones, around 90% seen once. The rearrangement joins TRBV5-5 to TRBJ1-2, with 7 bases aligning to TRBD1. The sample consisted of peripheral blood. This clonotype was sampled from a human donor in a cohort sampled during active COVID-19. CDR3 sequence reads: CASSLRQGEVNGYTF. CDR3 DNA: TGTGCCAGCAGCTTGAGGCAGGGGGAGGTGAATGGCTACACCTTC.